This T cell receptor beta chain originates from a study of cytotoxic CD8 clonotypes in ibrutinib-treated CLL (dated by TCRdb to about 2021). About the study as a whole: In this cohort, 15 patients were treatment-naive and fewer than 13 were relapsed/refractory, while fewer than 18 had unmutated IGHV. Partial responses were observed in 24 patients and complete responses in 2; after a median follow-up of 68 months, remission was maintained in some 14 patients and progression was observed in some twelve. Response samples were taken after a median of approximately a year on treatment, ranging from about 6 to 36 months. On average, each sample had approximately 280,000 productive templates and approximately 89,000 productive rearrangements. Of the approximately 90 participants in the trial, 25 to 30 had longitudinal samples available. Cryopreserved peripheral blood mononuclear cells were collected before treatment, at response, and at either disease progression or sustained remission. Every sample from remission and from progressive disease was obtained while the patients were still on ibrutinib.

Each clonotype received, on average, approximately 9.9x coverage in deep resolution sequencing performed on a MiSeq, where the target depth lay between 1 in 1 million and 1 in 200,000 T cells. The immunoSEQ hsTCRB Kit was used to generate the TCR beta libraries. The source study handled its data this way. Data were analyzed with ImmunoSEQ Data Assistant and ImmunoSEQ Analyzer, with V, D and J genes assigned per IMGT definitions. Clonality, with values ranging from 0 to 1, was calculated as one minus the normalized Shannon entropy of productive rearrangement frequencies. Only overrepresented clonotypes making up at least 0.05% of each patient's repertoire were included in the public clonotype analysis. More than ten age-matched healthy donor repertoires from immuneACCESS were used as controls for clonality. TCRdb provides this immuneACCESS table in a form limited to in-frame rearrangements. Some clones are lacking; in checked studies, under half of them reflect an unresolved V gene, and why the rest are absent is not known. The V and J calls and clone size come from that table; D and trimming were worked out from the DNA. Here the sample has about 140,000 clones; approximately 80% occur a single time. 7.5% to 8% of the sample is taken by the ten largest.

This clone was seen a few times. What this receptor recognizes is not known. No quality values exist for individual bases; no much larger clone is one base distant. As encoded in the germline V gene, CDR1 is KGHSH while CDR2 is LQKENI. V gives up 3 bases and J gives up 2 bases, and the segment between their germline ends measures 12 bases. From the cysteine up to the phenylalanine, the CDR3 has a length of 15 residues. Kept here is only the CDR3 DNA, which spans 45 bases and is read in frame from base 1. What the research found in general, with its limitations: An increase in clonality was observed at ibrutinib response, with clonality remaining stable during sustained remission and falling back toward baseline at progression. Sampling times were not matched between sustained-remission and progressing patients, and lymph node repertoires were not studied. Baseline clonality exceeded that of age-matched healthy donors and correlated strongly with circulating CD8+ T-cell counts. Public clonotypes were rare and either shrank or stayed stable during treatment, and the rise in clonality at ibrutinib response reflected expansion of private clonotypes.

For TCR beta library preparation, roughly 2.1 micrograms of genomic DNA was extracted from cryopreserved PBMCs. Longitudinal blood samples from CLL patients receiving ibrutinib monotherapy were subjected to high-throughput TCR beta sequencing. The patients were enrolled in a single-center, open-label phase 2 trial of ibrutinib monotherapy. The clonotype was recovered from a human donor with chronic lymphocytic leukemia. The rearranged chain carries TRBV18 and TRBJ2-3; no D gene can be assigned with confidence. The material was PBMCs, obtained after 36 months of ibrutinib treatment. CDR3 protein: CASSPEIRLTDTQYF. The DNA sequence is TGTGCCAGCTCACCGGAGATCAGGCTCACAGATACGCAGTATTTT.